This TCR beta chain comes out of a study of CD8 T cells in ankylosing spondylitis. Notes on the study in general: Disease-associated clones were reportedly significantly overrepresented in matched ankylosing spondylitis synovial fluid. Disease-linked clones bore a CD8+ phenotype, appearing relatively rarely in peripheral blood.

The CDR3 sequence is 16 residues long. Germline V gene data show CDR1 as DFQATT and CDR2 as SNEGSKA (reference sequence). V was trimmed by 6 bases and J by 0 bases, leaving 18 bases between them. This clonotype showed up many times. What it binds is unknown. TCRdb re-analysed the 5' RACE reads in MiXCR, keeping a single row per CDR3 protein. The repertoire has 45,000 to 65,000 distinct CDR3 sequences, 6% to 7.5% of them found once; the top ten carry around 8.5%. This chain links TRBV20-1 with TRBJ1-5, with a possible D match to TRBD1 (5 bases). Sequenced material: blood, either unsorted or a sorted T cell fraction (not recorded which). The TCR comes from a female donor with ankylosing spondylitis or in good health (not recorded which). The CDR3 sequence: CSASTWGPLSNQPQHF. CDR3 sequence (DNA): TGCAGTGCCAGTACTTGGGGACCTCTTAGCAATCAGCCCCAGCATTTT.